The entry below describes one TCR beta chain. These data belong to a study of low-dose radiotherapy and immunotherapy resistance in tumors. Study background: 1 Gy per fraction was delivered to Cohort 2 every two weeks, for 13 Gy total over 26 weeks.

Looked up from germline, CDR1 is DFQATT and CDR2 is SNEGSKA (reference sequence). V shed 3 bases and J shed 1 base, with 10 bases lying between them. The CDR3 has 14 amino acids. Described time point: after trial treatment. Treatment meaning: LDRT plus nivolumab, ipilimumab, low-dose cyclophosphamide and aspirin (RACIN trial). Alpha- and beta-chain coverage of first-strand cDNA came from TRAV- and TRBV-specific primers. TCRs were amplified for 15 to 25 PCR cycles with a constant-region primer and V-primer adapter. MiXCR, run by TCRdb on the reads, gives a single entry per CDR3 protein. This table holds 39,000 or so distinct CDR3 sequences, about a fifth found once.

The sequencing used PBMCs, collected after low-dose radiotherapy plus immunotherapy. The source of this sequence is a female donor with ovarian cancer. The chain uses TRBV20-1 and TRBJ2-1; D gene ambiguous. CDR3 region: CSASEQRSYNEQFF. Written as DNA, the CDR3 is TGCAGTGCTAGTGAACAGAGGTCCTACAATGAGCAGTTCTTC.